The 8 T cell receptor beta chains below come from one sample, sequenced in a study of T cell responses to AZD1222 COVID-19 vaccine. Generated by immunoSEQ multiplex PCR, the TCRdb table keeps only in-frame clones and is missing some. The table lists about 120,000 clones, 92% of them singletons. The sequences come from peripheral blood, collected on day 0 of AZD1222 vaccination. Source of these receptors: an adult in good health.

The chain joins TRBV5-5 to TRBJ2-2, with D possibly matching TRBD2 (6 bases). The CDR3 extends over 17 amino acids. Per germline, CDR1 SGHKS and CDR2 YYEKEE (reference sequence). V was trimmed by 4 bases and J by 5 bases, leaving 21 bases between them. CDR3: CASSPLEGTPPTGELFF. The CDR3 coding sequence is TGTGCCAGCAGCCCCTTGGAGGGTACCCCCCCAACCGGGGAGCTGTTTTTT. The whole variable domain, filled in from reference TRBV5-5 and TRBJ2-2, reads DAGVTQSPTHLIKTRGQQVTLRCSPISGHKSVSWYQQVLGQGPQFIFQYYEKEERGRGNFPDRFSARQFPNYSSELNVNALLLGDSALYLCASSPLEGTPPTGELFFGEGSRLTVL.

The chain employs TRBV5-8 and TRBJ1-6, with 7 bases aligning to TRBD1. Per germline, CDR1 SGHTS and CDR2 YDEGEE. This CDR3 is 19 amino acids long. Germline trimming cut 4 bases from V and 5 bases from J; bases unmatched to any gene: 18. The CDR3 here is CASSNTGVGLSFHNSPLHF. In DNA form, the CDR3 reads TGTGCCAGCAGCAACACAGGGGTCGGACTATCTTTCCATAATTCACCCCTCCACTTT.

This chain links TRBV27 with TRBJ2-3; D possibly corresponds to TRBD2 (6 bases). Germline V lookup: CDR1 MNHEY, CDR2 SMNVEV (reference sequence). V lost 7 bases, J lost 3 bases, and 17 bases lay in between. The CDR3 length is 15 residues. CDR3 sequence: CASTLYGSPTDTQYF. For the CDR3, the DNA is TGTGCCAGCACCCTTTACGGGAGTCCGACAGATACGCAGTATTTT.

J is TRBJ2-5 and V is TRBV11-3; 9 bases align to TRBD1. This CDR3 has 17 residues. J lost 7 bases, V lost 0 bases, and 12 bases had no gene match. The germline V gene has CDR1 SGHNT and CDR2 YENEEA. As DNA, the CDR3 is TGTGCCAGCAGCTTAGATGGGACAGGGTCTGGGTCGGGGACCCAGTACTTC. It encodes CASSLDGTGSGSGTQYF.

There are a few counts of this clone. The chain employs TRBV6-1 and TRBJ1-2, with 9 nucleotides matching TRBD1. The junction had 7 bases not matched to a gene; V was cut back by 3 bases and J by 5 bases. The CDR3 has 15 residues. Germline V lookup: CDR1 MNHNS, CDR2 SASEGT. In DNA, the CDR3 is TGTGCCAGCAGTGACGGGACAGGGCAGGAGTATGGCTACACCTTC. It translates to CASSDGTGQEYGYTF.

V gene TRBV27 combines with J gene TRBJ2-5, with TRBD2 as a possible D gene (6 bases). V lost 3 bases, J lost 8 bases, and 22 bases lay in between. CDR1 is MNHEY, CDR2 SMNVEV, per germline (reference sequence). The CDR3 has 16 residues. CDR3 protein: CASSFSYPGLSYTQYF. CDR3 bases: TGTGCCAGCAGTTTCTCCTACCCGGGACTTTCGTATACCCAGTACTTC.

The chain is built from TRBV28 and TRBJ1-5; tentative D call: TRBD1 (5 bases). Trimming took off 8 bases at V and 0 bases at J, with 11 bases between the two ends. Germline V CDR1 and CDR2: MDHEN, SYDVKM. CDR3 length equals 14 residues. The CDR3 loop is CASGGGTSNQPQHF. The CDR3 DNA reads as TGTGCCAGCGGGGGAGGGACTAGCAATCAGCCCCAGCATTTT.

In DNA form, the CDR3 reads TGTGCCAGTAGCCCCGGACAGTCGGAAGCTTTCTTT. Translating gives CASSPGQSEAFF. V and J are TRBV19 and TRBJ1-1, with D maybe TRBD1 (6 bases). The CDR3 runs 12 residues. V lost 6 bases and J 8 bases, leaving 13 bases between the germline ends. Germline V gives CDR1 LNHDA, CDR2 SQIVND (reference sequence). The complete variable domain, with remaining parts taken from reference TRBV19 and TRBJ1-1, reads DGGITQSPKYLFRKEGQNVTLSCEQNLNHDAMYWYRQDPGQGLRLIYYSQIVNDFQKGDIAEGYSVSREKKESFPLTVTSAQKNPTAFYLCASSPGQSEAFFGQGTRLTVV.